This is a list of T cell receptor beta chains from one sample in a study of cytomegalovirus exposure and HLA in healthy donors. Sequencing was performed with immunoSEQ multiplex PCR; in TCRdb, only in-frame clones are kept and a portion is missing. The sample lists about 140,000 clones, approximately 85% occurring once. The sample taken for sequencing was PBMCs. The origin of the receptors is a woman younger than 45 in good health and CMV-seronegative. The CDR3 runs from the conserved cysteine through the conserved F or W. The order of the fields is V gene, clone size, CDR3 length, CDR3 protein. Clone size is given for some rows only: seen once, a few or many times, or a class if the clone is expanded.

TRBV9	-	16	CASSGSGGLAGGEQFF
TRBV4-1	-	13	CASSQAVFDEQYF
TRBV19	-	20	CASSIRGGDSAFSGANVLTF
TRBV6-6	-	15	CASSYSDRDHQPQHF
TRBV5-1	-	14	CASSLFREKYGYTF
TRBV15	once	16	CATSRDIAASNEKLFF
TRBV27	-	14	CASTSLAGGKTQYF
TRBV2	-	14	CASNPSGRHYEQYF
TRBV5-1	once	17	CASSLATWTGKNTEAFF
TRBV27	few	15	CASSDMTGQHEGYTF
TRBV4-1	-	16	CASSPLGKASGNTIYF
TRBV4-1	-	15	CASSLSPGQGDEQYF
TRBV27	-	15	CASSKTGQGFNEQYF
TRBV15	-	14	CATSRETSGYEQYF
TRBV6-5	-	12	CASTLNEGGYTF
TRBV25-1	-	14	CASSESSGGTEAFF
TRBV5-1	-	13	CASTGQGETEAFF
TRBV27	-	15	CASSLTGVMNTEAFF
TRBV9	-	15	CASSNLRGYTGELFF
TRBV6-5	-	16	CASSYERGGWYNEQFF
TRBV5-1	once	13	CASNTGSGEKLFF
TRBV12-5	-	14	CASGLVTANYGYTF
TRBV7-9	once	13	CASSSGGYYGYTF
TRBV7-3	-	14	CASSSQPGQGKAFF
TRBV5-4	-	20	CASSGAGKGQGNGGTDTQYF
TRBV30	-	13	CAFTGRGNTEAFF